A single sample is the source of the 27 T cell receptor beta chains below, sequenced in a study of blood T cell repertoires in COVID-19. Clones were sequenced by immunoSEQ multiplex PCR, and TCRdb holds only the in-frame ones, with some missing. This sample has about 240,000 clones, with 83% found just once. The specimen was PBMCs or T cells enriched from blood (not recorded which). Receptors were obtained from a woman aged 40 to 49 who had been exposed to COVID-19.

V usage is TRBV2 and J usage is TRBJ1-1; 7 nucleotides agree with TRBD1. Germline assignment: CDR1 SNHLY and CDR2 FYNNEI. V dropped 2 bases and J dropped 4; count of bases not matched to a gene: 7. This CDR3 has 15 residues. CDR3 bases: TGTGCCAGCAGTGAATTAGGTACAGGGGCCACTGAAGCTTTCTTT. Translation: CASSELGTGATEAFF.

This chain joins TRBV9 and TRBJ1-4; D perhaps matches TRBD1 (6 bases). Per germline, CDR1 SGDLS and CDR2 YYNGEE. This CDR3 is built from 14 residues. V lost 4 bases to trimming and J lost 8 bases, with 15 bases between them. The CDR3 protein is CASSTTGRREKLFF. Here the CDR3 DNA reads TGTGCCAGCAGCACCACAGGGCGGCGGGAAAAACTGTTTTTT.

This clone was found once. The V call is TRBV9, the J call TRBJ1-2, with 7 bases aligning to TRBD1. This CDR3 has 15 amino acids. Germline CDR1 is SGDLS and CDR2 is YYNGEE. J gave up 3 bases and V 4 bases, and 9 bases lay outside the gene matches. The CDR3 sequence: CASSPRQGDDYGYTF. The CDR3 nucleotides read TGTGCCAGCAGCCCTCGACAGGGAGATGACTATGGCTACACCTTC.

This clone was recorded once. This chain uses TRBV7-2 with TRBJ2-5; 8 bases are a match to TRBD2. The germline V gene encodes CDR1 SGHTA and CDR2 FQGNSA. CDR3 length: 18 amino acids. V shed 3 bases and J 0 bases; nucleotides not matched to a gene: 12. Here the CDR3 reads CASSLGSGGPSYQETQYF. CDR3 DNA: TGTGCCAGCAGCTTGGGCAGCGGGGGACCATCGTACCAAGAGACCCAGTACTTC. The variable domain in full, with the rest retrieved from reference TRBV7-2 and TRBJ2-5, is GAGVSQSPSNKVTEKGKDVELRCDPISGHTALYWYRQSLGQGLEFLIYFQGNSAPDKSGLPSDRFSAERTGGSVSTLTIQRTQQEDSAVYLCASSLGSGGPSYQETQYFGPGTRLLVL.

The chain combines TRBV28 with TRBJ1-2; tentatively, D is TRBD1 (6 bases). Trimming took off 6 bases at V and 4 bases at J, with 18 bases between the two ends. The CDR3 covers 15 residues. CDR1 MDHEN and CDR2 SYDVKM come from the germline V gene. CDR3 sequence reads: CASSYGSARGYGYTF. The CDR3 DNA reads TGTGCCAGCAGCTACGGGTCAGCCAGGGGCTATGGCTACACCTTC.

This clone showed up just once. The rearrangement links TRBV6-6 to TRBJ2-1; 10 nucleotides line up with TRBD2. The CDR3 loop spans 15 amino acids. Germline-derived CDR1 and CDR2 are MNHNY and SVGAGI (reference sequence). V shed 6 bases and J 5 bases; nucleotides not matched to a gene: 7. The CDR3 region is CASSWGLASDNEQFF. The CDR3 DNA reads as TGTGCCAGCAGCTGGGGACTAGCGAGTGACAATGAGCAGTTCTTC.

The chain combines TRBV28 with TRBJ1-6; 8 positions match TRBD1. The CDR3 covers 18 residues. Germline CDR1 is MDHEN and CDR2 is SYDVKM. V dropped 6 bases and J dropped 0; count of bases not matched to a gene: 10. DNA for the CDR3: TGTGCCAGCAGAGGAGCAGGGGGCTGGGGCTCCTATAATTCACCCCTCCACTTT. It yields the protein CASRGAGGWGSYNSPLHF.

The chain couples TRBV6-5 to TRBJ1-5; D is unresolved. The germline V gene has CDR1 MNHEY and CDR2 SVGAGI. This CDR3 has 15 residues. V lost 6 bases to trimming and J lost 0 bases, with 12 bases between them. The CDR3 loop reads CASSADIFSNQPQHF. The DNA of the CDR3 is TGTGCCAGCAGCGCCGACATCTTTAGCAATCAGCCCCAGCATTTT.

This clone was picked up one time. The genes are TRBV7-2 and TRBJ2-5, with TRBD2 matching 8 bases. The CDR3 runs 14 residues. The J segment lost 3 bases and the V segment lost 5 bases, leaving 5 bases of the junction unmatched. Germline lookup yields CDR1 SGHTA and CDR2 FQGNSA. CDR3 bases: TGTGCCAGCAGCGTCTCACTAGCGGAAGAGACCCAGTACTTC. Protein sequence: CASSVSLAEETQYF.

The CDR3 sequence is CASSTTGTEAFF. For the CDR3, the DNA is TGTGCCAGCAGTACTACAGGCACTGAAGCTTTCTTT. The rearrangement links TRBV28 to TRBJ1-1, with D tentatively TRBD1 (5 bases). The V gene's germline CDR1 is MDHEN and CDR2 SYDVKM. V shed 5 bases and J shed 4 bases, with 8 bases lying between them. This CDR3 has 12 amino acids.

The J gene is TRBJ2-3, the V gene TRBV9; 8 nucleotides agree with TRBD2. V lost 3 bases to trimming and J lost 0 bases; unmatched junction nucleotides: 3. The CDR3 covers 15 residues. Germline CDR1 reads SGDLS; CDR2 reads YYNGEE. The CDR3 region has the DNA TGTGCCAGCAGCGCGATAGCGGGGAGCACAGATACGCAGTATTTT. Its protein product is CASSAIAGSTDTQYF.

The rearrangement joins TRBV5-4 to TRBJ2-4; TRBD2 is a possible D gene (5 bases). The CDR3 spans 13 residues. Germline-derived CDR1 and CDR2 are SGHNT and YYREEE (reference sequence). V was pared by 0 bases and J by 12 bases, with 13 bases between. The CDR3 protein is CASSLGSGTHQYF. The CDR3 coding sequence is TGTGCCAGCAGCTTGGGTTCGGGAACTCATCAGTACTTC.

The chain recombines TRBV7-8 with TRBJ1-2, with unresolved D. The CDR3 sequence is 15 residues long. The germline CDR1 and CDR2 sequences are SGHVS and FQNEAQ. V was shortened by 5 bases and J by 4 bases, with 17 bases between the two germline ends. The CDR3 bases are TGTGCCAGCAGCCCCCGGTCGAGGGCAGGCTATGGCTACACCTTC. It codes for CASSPRSRAGYGYTF.

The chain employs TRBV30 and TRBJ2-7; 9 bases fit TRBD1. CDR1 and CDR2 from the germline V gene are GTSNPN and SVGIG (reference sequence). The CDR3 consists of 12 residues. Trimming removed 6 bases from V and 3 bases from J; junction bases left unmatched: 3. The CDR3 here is CACLDRGYEQYF. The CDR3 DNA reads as TGTGCCTGTCTGGACAGGGGCTACGAGCAGTACTTC.

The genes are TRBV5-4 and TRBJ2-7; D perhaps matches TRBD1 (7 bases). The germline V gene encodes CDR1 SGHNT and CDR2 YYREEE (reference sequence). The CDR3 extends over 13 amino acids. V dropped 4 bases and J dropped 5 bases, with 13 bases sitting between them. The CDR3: CASSQGGMDEQYF. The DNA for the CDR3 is TGTGCCAGCAGCCAGGGGGGAATGGACGAGCAGTACTTC.

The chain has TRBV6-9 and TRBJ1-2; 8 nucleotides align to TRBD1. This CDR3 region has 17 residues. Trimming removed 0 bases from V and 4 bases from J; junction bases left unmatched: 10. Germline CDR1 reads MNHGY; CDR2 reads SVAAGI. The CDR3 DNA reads TGTGCCAGCAGTTATTCGTCCAGGGGGCGCGGAAGCTATGGCTACACCTTC. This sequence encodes CASSYSSRGRGSYGYTF.

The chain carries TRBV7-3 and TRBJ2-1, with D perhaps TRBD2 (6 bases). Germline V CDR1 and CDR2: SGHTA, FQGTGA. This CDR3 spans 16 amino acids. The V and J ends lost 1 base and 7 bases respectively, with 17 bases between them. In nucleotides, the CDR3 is TGTGCCAGCAGCTTAAGCGGGGCCCGGGTGGGGAATGAGCAGTTCTTC. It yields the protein CASSLSGARVGNEQFF.

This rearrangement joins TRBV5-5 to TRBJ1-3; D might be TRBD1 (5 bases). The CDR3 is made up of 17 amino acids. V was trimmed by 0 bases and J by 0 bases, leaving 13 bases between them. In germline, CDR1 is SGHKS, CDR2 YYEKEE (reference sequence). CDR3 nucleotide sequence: TGTGCCAGCAGCTTGGGGCCGGGGGGACTCTCTGGAAACACCATATATTTT. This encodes CASSLGPGGLSGNTIYF.

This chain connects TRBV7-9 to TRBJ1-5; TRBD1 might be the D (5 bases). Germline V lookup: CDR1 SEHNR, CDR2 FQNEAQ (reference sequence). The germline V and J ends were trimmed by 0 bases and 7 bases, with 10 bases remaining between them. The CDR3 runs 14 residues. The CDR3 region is CASSLAGGVQPQHF. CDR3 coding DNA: TGTGCCAGCAGCTTAGCCGGGGGGGTCCAGCCCCAGCATTTT.

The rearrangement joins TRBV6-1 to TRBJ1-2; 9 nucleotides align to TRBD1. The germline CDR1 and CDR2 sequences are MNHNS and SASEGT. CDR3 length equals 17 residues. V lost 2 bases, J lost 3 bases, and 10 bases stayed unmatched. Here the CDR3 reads CASSEWRTGGADYGYTF. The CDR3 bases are TGTGCCAGCAGTGAATGGAGAACAGGGGGCGCCGACTATGGCTACACCTTC.

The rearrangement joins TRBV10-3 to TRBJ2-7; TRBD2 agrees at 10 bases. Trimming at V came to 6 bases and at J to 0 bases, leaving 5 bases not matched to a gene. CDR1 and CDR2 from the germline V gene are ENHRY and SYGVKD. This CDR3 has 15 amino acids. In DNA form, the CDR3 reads TGTGCCATCAGCTATAGCGGGGGGAGCTCCTACGAGCAGTACTTC. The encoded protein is CAISYSGGSSYEQYF.

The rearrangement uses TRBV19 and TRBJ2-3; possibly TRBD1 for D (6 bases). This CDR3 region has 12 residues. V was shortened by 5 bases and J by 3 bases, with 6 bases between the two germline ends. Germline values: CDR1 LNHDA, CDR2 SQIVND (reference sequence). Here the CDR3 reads CASSGQTDTQYF. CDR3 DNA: TGTGCCAGTAGTGGACAGACAGATACGCAGTATTTT.

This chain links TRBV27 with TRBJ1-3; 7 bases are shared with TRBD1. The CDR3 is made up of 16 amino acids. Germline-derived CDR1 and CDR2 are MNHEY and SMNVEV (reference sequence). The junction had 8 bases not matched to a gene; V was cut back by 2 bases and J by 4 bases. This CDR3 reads CASSLTGVSRGNTIYF. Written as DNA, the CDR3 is TGTGCCAGCAGTTTAACAGGGGTTTCAAGGGGAAACACCATATATTTT.

The chain's CDR3 is CASSEGQPATNEKLFF. CDR3 sequence (DNA): TGCGCCAGCAGCGAGGGACAGCCTGCAACTAATGAAAAACTGTTTTTT. The genes are TRBV5-1 and TRBJ1-4, with 7 nucleotides matching TRBD1. The CDR3 is 16 residues long. From germline, CDR1 is SGHRS and CDR2 YFSETQ. With 4 bases clipped from V and 0 bases from J, the junction kept 6 bases outside the gene matches.

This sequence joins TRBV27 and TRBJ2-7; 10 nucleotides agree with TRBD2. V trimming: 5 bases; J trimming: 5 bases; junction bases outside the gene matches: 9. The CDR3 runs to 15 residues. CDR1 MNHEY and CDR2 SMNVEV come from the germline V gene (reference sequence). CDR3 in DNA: TGTGCCAGCAGTCCAATAGCGGGGGGCTCAAACGAGCAGTACTTC. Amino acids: CASSPIAGGSNEQYF.

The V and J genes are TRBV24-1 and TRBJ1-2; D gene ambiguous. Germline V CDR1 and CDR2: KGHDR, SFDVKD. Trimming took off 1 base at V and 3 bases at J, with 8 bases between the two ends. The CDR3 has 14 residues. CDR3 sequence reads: CATSDFGADYGYTF. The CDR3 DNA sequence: TGTGCCACCAGTGATTTCGGTGCCGACTATGGCTACACCTTC.

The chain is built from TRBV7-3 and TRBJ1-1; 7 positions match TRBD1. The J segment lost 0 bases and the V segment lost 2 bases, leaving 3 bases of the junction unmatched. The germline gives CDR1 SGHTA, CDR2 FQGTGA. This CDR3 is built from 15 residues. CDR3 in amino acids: CASSLEGGLNTEAFF. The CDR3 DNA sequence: TGTGCCAGCAGCTTAGAAGGGGGCTTGAACACTGAAGCTTTCTTT.